This is a list of T cell receptor beta chains from one sample in a study of T cells in Graves' hyperthyroidism and ophthalmopathy. TCRdb itself ran the multiplex PCR reads through MiXCR, one entry per CDR3 protein. The sample includes 400,000 to 500,000 distinct CDR3 sequences, 13% to 15% of them seen just once. The sequenced sample consisted of blood. These TCRs come from a woman between 18 and 29 years old with Graves' hyperthyroidism. The CDR3 runs from the conserved cysteine through the conserved F or W. D genes are given only for firm matches. Only some rows state a clone size, as once, few, many or a class for expanded clones.

V	size	D	J	DNA	CDR3
TRBV10-3	many	TRBD2	TRBJ2-3	TGTGCCATCAGTGAGACGGGAACCGGGACTAGCGGATATACGCAGTATTTT	CAISETGTGTSGYTQYF
TRBV3-1	many	-	TRBJ1-1	TGTGCCAGCAGCCAACAAAACACTGAAGCTTTCTTT	CASSQQNTEAFF
TRBV7-9	-	TRBD2	TRBJ2-1	TGTGCCAGCAGCTCGAGCGGGAGCGGGTTCTACAATGAGCAGTTCTTC	CASSSSGSGFYNEQFF
TRBV30	once	-	TRBJ2-6	TGTGCCTGGGAAGGGGCATCTGGGGCCAACGTCCTGACTTTC	CAWEGASGANVLTF
TRBV24-1	-	-	TRBJ2-5	TGTGCCACCAGTGACTCGGACATCATGGAGACCCAGTACTTC	CATSDSDIMETQYF
TRBV3-1	few	-	TRBJ1-2	TGTGCCAGCAGCCACAGGGGCCATGGCTACACCTTC	CASSHRGHGYTF
TRBV6-1	many	-	TRBJ1-1	TGTGCCAGCGAACAGTCCATGAACACTGAAGCTTTCTTT	CASEQSMNTEAFF
TRBV6-1	-	-	TRBJ1-5	TGTGCCAGCAGTGAAGTGTGGGGTGGGCGTCAGCCCCAGCATTTT	CASSEVWGGRQPQHF
TRBV2	many	-	TRBJ2-1	TGTGCCAGCAGAACAACGGGGCAGTTCTTC	CASRTTGQFF
TRBV10-3	few	TRBD2	TRBJ2-7	TGTGCCATCAGTGAGTCGATAGCCACCACTAGCGGGGGAACCTACGAGCAGTACTTC	CAISESIATTSGGTYEQYF
TRBV20-1	many	-	TRBJ1-2	TGCAGTGCTAGAGAACAGAACTATGGCTACACCTTC	CSAREQNYGYTF
TRBV5-1	-	TRBD1	TRBJ2-5	TGCGCCAGCAGCTACCACGGGACAGAAGAGACCCAGTACTTC	CASSYHGTEETQYF
TRBV5-1	many	TRBD2	TRBJ2-1	TGCGCCAGCAGCTTCGCTAGCGGGAGGGACAATGAGCAGTTCTTC	CASSFASGRDNEQFF
TRBV2	many	TRBD2	TRBJ2-1	TGTGCCAGCAGTGAGGGTAGCGGGTTAAGCTCCTACAATGAGCAGTTCTTC	CASSEGSGLSSYNEQFF
TRBV11-3	few	-	TRBJ1-1	TGTGCCAGCAGCTACCGGGACGAAGCTTTCTTT	CASSYRDEAFF
TRBV27	many	-	TRBJ1-1	TGTGCCAGCAGTTTACGGGGAATAGGAGGCACTGAAGCTTTCTTT	CASSLRGIGGTEAFF
TRBV10-1	many	-	TRBJ2-5	TGCGCCAGCAGTGAGTCGGGCGGGTTTGAGACCCAGTACTTC	CASSESGGFETQYF
TRBV10-3	-	-	TRBJ1-2	TGTGCCATCACCCCGACAGAGTCGGAGTCCGGGGGCACCTTC	CAITPTESESGGTF
TRBV11-3	many	-	TRBJ1-1	TGTGCCAGCGGCCGGGGGGGGGCCGGTATAGAAGCTTTCTTT	CASGRGGAGIEAFF
TRBV5-1	many	-	TRBJ2-2	TGCGCCAGCAGCTTGGACGGACCGAACACCGGGGAGCTGTTTTTT	CASSLDGPNTGELFF
TRBV28	-	-	TRBJ1-2	TGTGCCAGCAGTTTCCGGACAGTCTATGGCTACACCTTC	CASSFRTVYGYTF
TRBV10-1	many	TRBD2	TRBJ2-5	TGCGCCAGCAGTGCTAGCGGGAGTGAGACCCAGTACTTC	CASSASGSETQYF
TRBV10-3	many	TRBD1	TRBJ1-2	TGTGCCTTAACGGCGACAGGGTATGGCTATGGCTACACCTTC	CALTATGYGYGYTF
TRBV12-3/TRBV12-4	-	TRBD2	TRBJ2-3	TGTGCCAGCAGTCGGACTAGCGGGAGATTGGGAAGCACAGATACGCAGTATTTT	CASSRTSGRLGSTDTQYF
TRBV5-1	many	-	TRBJ2-2	TGCGCCAGCAGTAAGGTTATGAACACCGGGGAGCTGTTTTTT	CASSKVMNTGELFF
TRBV12-5	-	-	TRBJ2-1	TGTGCTAGTGGTTTGGTAGACAAGGACAGGCGGACTACGCCCAATGAGCAGTTCTTC	CASGLVDKDRRTTPNEQFF
TRBV20-1	-	TRBD2	TRBJ2-1	TGCAGTGCTAGGGGGACTAGCGGGAAGGGCCGGAATGAGCAGTTCTTC	CSARGTSGKGRNEQFF
TRBV29-1	many	-	TRBJ2-7	TGCAGCGTTGTTGGTCCGCGCTCCTACGAGCAGTACTTC	CSVVGPRSYEQYF
TRBV9	-	TRBD1	TRBJ2-3	TGTGCCAGCAGCGTAGGAGGGGGCCCGGGCGATACGCAGTATTTT	CASSVGGGPGDTQYF
TRBV4-1	-	TRBD1	TRBJ2-1	TGCGCCAGCAGCCAAACCTATACAGGGGAGAATGAGCAGTTCTTC	CASSQTYTGENEQFF
TRBV27	many	TRBD1	TRBJ1-6	TGTGCCAGCAGTTACCGGGACAGATATAATTCACCCCTCCACTTT	CASSYRDRYNSPLHF
TRBV28	many	-	TRBJ1-3	TGTGCCAGCAGTTTAGCCATTAACTCTGGAAACACCATATATTTT	CASSLAINSGNTIYF
TRBV11-2	many	TRBD1	TRBJ1-1	TGTGCCAGCAGCTCGAGGGACAGATACATTACAACGAACACTGAAGCTTTCTTT	CASSSRDRYITTNTEAFF
TRBV29-1	many	-	TRBJ1-2	TGCAGCGTTGAATGGCAGGAGATAGGCTACACCTTC	CSVEWQEIGYTF
TRBV20-1	-	TRBD1	TRBJ1-2	TGCAGTGCTAGAGATCTCCGGGACAGGACCTATGGCTACACCTTC	CSARDLRDRTYGYTF
TRBV20-1	many	-	TRBJ1-2	TGCAGTGCGAGAGAGGTTGGGGGTTCCTTCTATGGCTACACCTTC	CSAREVGGSFYGYTF
TRBV5-1	many	-	TRBJ2-5	TGCGCCAGCAGCATTGCACAAGAGACCCAGTACTTC	CASSIAQETQYF
TRBV2	many	TRBD2	TRBJ2-5	TGTGCCAGCAAAGAGCGGGAGGGTGGGGAGACCCAGTACTTC	CASKEREGGETQYF
TRBV5-1	few	TRBD1	TRBJ1-2	TGCGCCAGCAGCTGGGCCGGGACAGGAAGTTCCGATGGCTACACCTTC	CASSWAGTGSSDGYTF
TRBV25-1	many	-	TRBJ2-7	TGTGCCAGCAGTGAATTAAGGAATAGGGGTCGCTACGAGCAGTACTTC	CASSELRNRGRYEQYF
TRBV5-1	few	-	TRBJ1-2	TGCGCCAGCAGCAGCGGACTGTCGGACTATGGCTACACCTTC	CASSSGLSDYGYTF
TRBV7-2	few	-	TRBJ2-2	TGTGCCAGCAGCTTAGTCTTGTACGGGGGAAGGGAGAACACCGGGGAGCTGTTTTTT	CASSLVLYGGRENTGELFF
TRBV27	many	TRBD2	TRBJ2-2	TGTGCCAGCAGTACCCAGCGGGAGAGGACCGGGGAGCTGTTTTTT	CASSTQRERTGELFF
TRBV20-1	many	-	TRBJ2-3	TGCAGTGCCCGCGAGGACAGCTCAAGAGATACGCAGTATTTT	CSAREDSSRDTQYF
TRBV9	many	-	TRBJ1-6	TGTGCCAGCAGCGTGGACAGCCTTGGATCACCCCTCCACTTT	CASSVDSLGSPLHF
TRBV5-5	few	-	TRBJ2-5	TGTGCCAGCAGCTTGGACGGTGGGCAAGAGACCCAGTACTTC	CASSLDGGQETQYF
TRBV5-1	few	-	TRBJ2-1	TGCGCCAGCAGCATCCCTCGTCGGGGTGAGCAGTTCTTC	CASSIPRRGEQFF
TRBV28	-	-	TRBJ1-2	TGTGCCAGCAGTTCAGTGGTATATGGCTACACCTTC	CASSSVVYGYTF
TRBV3-1	many	-	TRBJ2-7	TGTGCCAGCAGCCCCACCTTCCGGGCCGAGCAGTACTTC	CASSPTFRAEQYF
TRBV30	many	-	TRBJ2-1	TGTGCCTGGATCCGTCGACAGTCCAATGAGCAGTTCTTC	CAWIRRQSNEQFF
TRBV11-2	few	-	TRBJ2-1	TGTGCCAGCAGCCAAGAACCGCCCGTAGCTACCTACAATGAGCAGTTCTTC	CASSQEPPVATYNEQFF
TRBV19	many	TRBD2	TRBJ2-7	TGTGCCAGTAGTATTCGCCTAGCGGGAGTCAGCACCTACGAGCAGTACTTC	CASSIRLAGVSTYEQYF
TRBV24-1	few	-	TRBJ2-1	TGTGCCACCAGTGATCGTGACAGCCTCTATGAGCAGTTCTTC	CATSDRDSLYEQFF
TRBV3-1	many	-	TRBJ2-5	TGTGCCAGCACCCTAGGGCCAGAGACCCAGTACTTC	CASTLGPETQYF
TRBV12-3/TRBV12-4	few	TRBD1	TRBJ2-1	TGTGCCAGCAGGACGACAGGGGGCTCGAACAATGAGCAGTTCTTC	CASRTTGGSNNEQFF
TRBV2	many	-	TRBJ1-1	TGTGCCAGCAAGTTGGGGTTGAACACTGAAGCTTTCTTT	CASKLGLNTEAFF
TRBV5-1	many	TRBD2	TRBJ2-1	TGCGCCAGCAGGACTAGCGGGGCCAATGAGCAGTTCTTC	CASRTSGANEQFF
TRBV15	-	-	TRBJ1-2	TGTGCCACTAATCATGTGAACTATGGCTACACCTTC	CATNHVNYGYTF
TRBV24-1	many	-	TRBJ2-5	TGTGCCACCAGTGCTCAGGGAGGAGAGACCCAGTACTTC	CATSAQGGETQYF
TRBV7-9	few	-	TRBJ1-2	TGTGCCAGCAGCCGTCGGGACACCTATGGCTACACCTTC	CASSRRDTYGYTF